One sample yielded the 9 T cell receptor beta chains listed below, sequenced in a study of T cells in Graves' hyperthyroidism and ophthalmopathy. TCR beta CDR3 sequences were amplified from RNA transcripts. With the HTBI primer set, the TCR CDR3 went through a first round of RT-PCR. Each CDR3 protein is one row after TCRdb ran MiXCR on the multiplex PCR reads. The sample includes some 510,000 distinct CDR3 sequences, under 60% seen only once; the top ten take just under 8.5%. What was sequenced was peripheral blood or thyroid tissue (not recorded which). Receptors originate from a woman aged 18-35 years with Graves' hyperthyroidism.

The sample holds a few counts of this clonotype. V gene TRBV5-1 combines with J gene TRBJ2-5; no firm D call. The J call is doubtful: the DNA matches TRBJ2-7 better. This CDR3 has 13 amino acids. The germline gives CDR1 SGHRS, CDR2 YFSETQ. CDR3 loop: CASSFEPRSEQYF. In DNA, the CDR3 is TGCGCCAGCAGCTTCGAACCCCGGTCCGAGCAGTACTTC.

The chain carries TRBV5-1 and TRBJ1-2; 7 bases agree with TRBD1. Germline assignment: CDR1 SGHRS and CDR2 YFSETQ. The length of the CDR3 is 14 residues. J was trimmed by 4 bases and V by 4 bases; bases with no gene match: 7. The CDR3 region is CASSKTDRAYGYTF. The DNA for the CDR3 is TGCGCCAGCAGCAAAACCGACAGGGCCTATGGCTACACCTTC.

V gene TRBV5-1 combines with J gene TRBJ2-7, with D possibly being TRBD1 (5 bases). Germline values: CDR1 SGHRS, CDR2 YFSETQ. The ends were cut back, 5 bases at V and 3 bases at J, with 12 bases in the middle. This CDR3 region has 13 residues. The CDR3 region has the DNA TGCGCCAGCAGTGAGACAGAGTACTACGAGCAGTACTTC. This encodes CASSETEYYEQYF. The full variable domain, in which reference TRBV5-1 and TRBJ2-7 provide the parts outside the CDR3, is KAGVTQTPRYLIKTRGQQVTLSCSPISGHRSVSWYQQTPGQGLQFLFEYFSETQRNKGNFPGRFSGRQFSNSRSEMNVSTLELGDSALYLCASSETEYYEQYFGPGTRLTVT.

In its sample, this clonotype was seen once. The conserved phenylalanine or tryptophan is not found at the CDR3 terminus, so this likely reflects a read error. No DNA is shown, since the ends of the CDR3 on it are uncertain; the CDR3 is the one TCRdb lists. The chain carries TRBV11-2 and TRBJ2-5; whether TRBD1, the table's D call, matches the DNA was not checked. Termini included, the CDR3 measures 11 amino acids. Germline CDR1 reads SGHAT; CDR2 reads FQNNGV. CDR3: CASSLDKDREY.

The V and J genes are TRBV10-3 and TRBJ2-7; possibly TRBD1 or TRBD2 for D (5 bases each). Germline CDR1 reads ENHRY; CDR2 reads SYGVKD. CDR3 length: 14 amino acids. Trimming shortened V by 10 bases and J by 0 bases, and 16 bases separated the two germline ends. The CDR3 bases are TGTGCCAGCAAACCCGCAGGGAGCTCCTACGAGCAGTACTTC. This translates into CASKPAGSSYEQYF.

The CDR3 DNA reads as TGTGCCAGCAGCGTATCTAGCGGAAACGCGAACACCGGGGAGCTGTTTTTT. This sequence encodes CASSVSSGNANTGELFF. This chain connects TRBV9 to TRBJ2-2; 7 nucleotides agree with TRBD2. CDR1 and CDR2 (germline): SGDLS, YYNGEE. CDR3 length: 17 residues. V gave up 1 base and J gave up 0 bases; unmatched junction bases: 6.

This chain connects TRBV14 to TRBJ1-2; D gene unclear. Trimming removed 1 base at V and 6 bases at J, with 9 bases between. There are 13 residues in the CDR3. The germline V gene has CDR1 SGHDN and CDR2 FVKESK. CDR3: CASSQVSGDGYTF. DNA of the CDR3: TGTGCCAGCAGCCAAGTCTCCGGGGATGGCTACACCTTC. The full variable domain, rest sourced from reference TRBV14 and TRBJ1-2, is EAGVTQFPSHSVIEKGQTVTLRCDPISGHDNLYWYRRVMGKEIKFLLHFVKESKQDESGMPNNRFLAERTGGTYSTLKVQPAELEDSGVYFCASSQVSGDGYTFGSGTRLTVV.

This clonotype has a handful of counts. CDR3 nucleotide sequence: TGCAGTGCTAGAGATCTAGCGGTGGGGGAGACCCAGTACTTC. This translates into CSARDLAVGETQYF. The chain combines TRBV20-1 with TRBJ2-5, with 7 positions matching TRBD2. The J segment lost 5 bases and the V segment lost 0 bases, leaving 6 bases of the junction unmatched. CDR1 and CDR2 from the germline V gene are DFQATT and SNEGSKA (reference sequence). CDR3 length equals 14 residues.

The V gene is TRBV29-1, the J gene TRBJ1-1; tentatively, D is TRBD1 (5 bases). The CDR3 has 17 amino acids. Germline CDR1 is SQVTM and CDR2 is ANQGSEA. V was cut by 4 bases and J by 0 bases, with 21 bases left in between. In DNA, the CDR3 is TGCAGCGTTGTAAAGTTGGACAAGGGATCCATGAACACTGAAGCTTTCTTT. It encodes CSVVKLDKGSMNTEAFF. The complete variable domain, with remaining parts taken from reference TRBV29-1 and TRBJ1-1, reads SAVISQKPSRDICQRGTSLTIQCQVDSQVTMMFWYRQQPGQSLTLIATANQGSEATYESGFVIDKFPISRPNLTFSTLTVSNMSPEDSSIYLCSVVKLDKGSMNTEAFFGQGTRLTVV.